This TCR beta chain emerged from a study of CD4+ T cells in melanoma. Notes on the study in general: A reported correlation linked neoantigen-specific CD4+ T cells to CD8+, macrophage and B cell function. In melanoma, neoantigen-specific CD4+ T cells reportedly differed in differentiation state.

On this clone: Its specificity is unknown.

Method: immunoSEQ multiplex PCR; TCRdb's copy keeps in-frame clones and lacks some. The sample includes 140,000 or so clones, 92% of them seen just once. The V end lost 0 bases, the J end lost 0 bases, and 6 bases lay between the germline ends. The germline V gene encodes CDR1 SGHNT and CDR2 YYREEE (reference sequence). This CDR3 is 14 amino acids long. The source of this sequence is a human donor with melanoma. The chain recombines TRBV5-4 with TRBJ1-2; no definite D call. CDR3 bases: TGTGCCAGCAGCTTGGGGGGAGCTAACTATGGCTACACCTTC. Its translation is CASSLGGANYGYTF.